One and the same sample provided the 32 T cell receptor beta chains below, sequenced in a study of cytomegalovirus exposure and HLA in healthy donors. The study ran its PCR with 60 Vbeta and 13 Jbeta primers. The method was immunoSEQ multiplex PCR; TCRdb's version includes in-frame clones alone and lacks a portion of them. The sample yields 50,000 to 65,000 clones, approximately 82% seen once. The source material was PBMCs. Receptors originate from a young woman in good health and CMV-seronegative.

The sample holds a few counts of this clone. V usage is TRBV27 and J usage is TRBJ1-4; D uncertain. CDR1 MNHEY and CDR2 SMNVEV come from the germline V gene (reference sequence). This CDR3 is 12 amino acids long. Trimming pared 8 bases from V and 7 bases from J, leaving 11 bases between. The CDR3 DNA sequence: TGTGCCAGCGGTCGGGTGGGTGAAAAACTGTTTTTT. Its translation is CASGRVGEKLFF.

Note on this clone: A read error may produce the germline difference seen at one junction end. The chain joins TRBV15 to TRBJ2-1; possible D gene TRBD1, 6 bases. The CDR3 is 17 amino acids. Germline-derived CDR1 and CDR2 are LNHNV and YYDKDF (reference sequence). The CDR3 DNA is TGTGCCACCAGCAGAGTGTGGGGGCCCTACTCCTGCAATGAGCAGTTCTTC. This codes for CATSRVWGPYSCNEQFF.

This clone occurred a few times. The V call is TRBV4-1, the J call TRBJ2-7; TRBD1 aligns across 8 bases. Germline V gene sequence: CDR1 MGHRA, CDR2 YSYEKL. V lost 2 bases, J lost 6 bases, and 3 bases stayed unmatched. This CDR3 region has 13 residues. CDR3 nucleotide sequence: TGCGCCAGCAGCCAACCGGGACAGGTCGAGCAGTACTTC. Translation: CASSQPGQVEQYF.

Here the CDR3 reads CASSTDRGTLYEQYF. CDR3 bases: TGCGCCAGCAGCACCGACAGGGGGACCCTCTACGAGCAGTACTTC. This rearrangement joins TRBV5-1 to TRBJ2-7; TRBD1 matches at 9 bases. Trimming removed 4 bases from V and 3 bases from J; junction bases left unmatched: 8. The CDR3 spans 15 residues. The germline gives CDR1 SGHRS, CDR2 YFSETQ.

As to this clone: One end of the junction fails to match germline, which may point to a read error. The rearrangement joins TRBV7-8 to TRBJ2-1; D is perhaps TRBD1 (5 bases). Germline CDR1 and CDR2: SGHVS and FQNEAQ. The CDR3 covers 16 residues. The CDR3 nucleotides are TGTGCCAGCAACTTAGGCTGGGGCAGGGTCTACAATGAGCAGTTCTTC. Encoded protein: CASNLGWGRVYNEQFF.

The chain uses TRBV6-4 and TRBJ2-3; D gene unclear. CDR1 is MRHNA, CDR2 SNTAGT, per germline. The CDR3 totals 15 residues. Trimming stripped 0 bases from V and 0 bases from J, with 7 bases between. CDR3 sequence: CASSDSSSSTDTQYF. CDR3 bases: TGTGCCAGCAGTGACTCTAGCAGTAGCACAGATACGCAGTATTTT.

This rearrangement joins TRBV5-1 to TRBJ2-1; TRBD1 matches 11 bases. CDR3 length: 12 residues. The germline CDR1 and CDR2 sequences are SGHRS and YFSETQ. V gave up 10 bases and J gave up 9 bases; unmatched junction bases: 6. CDR3 sequence reads: CASGTGGLEQFF. CDR3 in DNA: TGCGCCTCTGGGACAGGGGGGCTTGAGCAGTTCTTC.

The gene calls are TRBV6-1 and TRBJ2-7, with 7 bases aligning to TRBD2. Looked up from germline, CDR1 is MNHNS and CDR2 is SASEGT. Trimming cost V 1 base and J 11 bases; bases outside gene matches: 5. CDR3 length: 12 residues. Written as DNA, the CDR3 is TGTGCCAGCAGTGAAGGGGGAGGGTTTGAGTACTTC. Protein sequence: CASSEGGGFEYF.

The chain's CDR3 is CATSRDTGSYSPLHF. DNA of the CDR3: TGTGCCACCAGCAGAGATACAGGTTCTTATTCACCCCTCCACTTT. The chain combines TRBV15 with TRBJ1-6; tentative D call: TRBD1 (5 bases). Germline CDR1 LNHNV, CDR2 YYDKDF (reference sequence). The V and J ends lost 0 bases and 8 bases respectively, with 11 bases between them. The CDR3 totals 15 residues.

The chain employs TRBV7-9 and TRBJ2-1, with TRBD2 identical over 8 bases. V trimming: 5 bases; J trimming: 7 bases; junction bases outside the gene matches: 7. The CDR3 runs to 14 residues. Germline V gene data show CDR1 as SEHNR and CDR2 as FQNEAQ (reference sequence). CDR3 sequence reads: CASSPGGGRNEQFF. In DNA form, the CDR3 reads TGTGCCAGCAGCCCCGGGGGGGGAAGGAATGAGCAGTTCTTC.

V gene TRBV6-4 combines with J gene TRBJ2-6; D is possibly TRBD1 (6 bases). V was trimmed by 3 bases and J by 1 base, leaving 10 bases between them. The CDR3 has 16 amino acids. Germline lookup yields CDR1 MRHNA and CDR2 SNTAGT. CDR3 protein: CASSDEGGSGANVLTF. CDR3 coding DNA: TGTGCCAGCAGTGATGAAGGGGGTTCTGGGGCCAACGTCCTGACTTTC.

Worth noting for this clone: One end of the junction fails to match germline, which may point to a read error. The chain links TRBV5-4 to TRBJ1-1, with unresolved D. CDR1 and CDR2 from the germline V gene are SGHNT and YYREEE (reference sequence). The CDR3 extends over 13 amino acids. The CDR3: CASTLDGNTEAFF. Written as DNA, the CDR3 is TGTGCCAGCACCTTGGACGGTAACACTGAAGCTTTCTTT.

V is TRBV28 and J is TRBJ2-1, with a possible D match to TRBD2 (6 bases). With 7 bases removed from V and 5 bases from J, the gap between germline ends came to 12 bases. Germline V lookup: CDR1 MDHEN, CDR2 SYDVKM. CDR3 size: 13 residues. The CDR3 is CASTVADHNEQFF. The CDR3 DNA follows: TGTGCCAGCACGGTAGCGGATCACAATGAGCAGTTCTTC.

The chain is built from TRBV19 and TRBJ1-1; a possible D gene is TRBD1 (6 bases). Per the germline V gene, CDR1 is LNHDA and CDR2 is SQIVND (reference sequence). The CDR3 contains 15 residues. Trimming took off 1 base at V and 4 bases at J, with 13 bases between the two ends. The CDR3 loop is CASSIVGGKGTEAFF. The DNA of the CDR3 is TGTGCCAGTAGTATAGTTGGGGGCAAGGGCACTGAAGCTTTCTTT.

The chain carries TRBV28 and TRBJ2-7; 7 positions match TRBD2. Trimming cost V 6 bases and J 4 bases; bases outside gene matches: 9. CDR3 length: 14 residues. Germline V CDR1 and CDR2: MDHEN, SYDVKM. The CDR3 here is CASSKLAEFYEQYF. The CDR3 DNA follows: TGTGCCAGCAGCAAGCTAGCGGAGTTTTACGAGCAGTACTTC.

The chain recombines TRBV9 with TRBJ2-5; tentatively, D is TRBD2 (7 bases). Germline V gives CDR1 SGDLS, CDR2 YYNGEE. With 0 bases removed from V and 2 bases from J, the gap between germline ends came to 8 bases. This CDR3 contains 14 residues. The CDR3 reads CASSVEGGQETQYF. The CDR3 nucleotides read TGTGCCAGCAGCGTAGAGGGGGGGCAAGAGACCCAGTACTTC.

The rearrangement uses TRBV7-9 and TRBJ2-3, with D tentatively TRBD2 (5 bases). Germline V gene data show CDR1 as SEHNR and CDR2 as FQNEAQ (reference sequence). The ends were cut back, 8 bases at V and 3 bases at J, with 18 bases in the middle. This CDR3 region has 15 residues. The CDR3 nucleotides are TGTGCCAGCCTTGGAAGACGGGGAGTGACAGATACGCAGTATTTT. Translating it yields CASLGRRGVTDTQYF. Drawing the rest from reference TRBV7-9 and TRBJ2-3, the complete variable domain is DTGVSQNPRHKITKRGQNVTFRCDPISEHNRLYWYRQTLGQGPEFLTYFQNEAQLEKSRLLSDRFSAERPKGSFSTLEIQRTEQGDSAMYLCASLGRRGVTDTQYFGPGTRLTVL.

The genes are TRBV5-4 and TRBJ2-2; D is possibly TRBD2 (5 bases). V lost 1 base to trimming and J lost 7 bases, with 14 bases between them. Looked up from germline, CDR1 is SGHNT and CDR2 is YYREEE (reference sequence). The CDR3 spans 15 residues. The CDR3 is CASSLSTGGIGELFF. CDR3 DNA: TGTGCCAGCAGCTTGTCAACCGGAGGTATCGGGGAGCTGTTTTTT.

V gene TRBV2 combines with J gene TRBJ2-1, with TRBD2 matching 8 bases. The CDR3 sequence is 14 residues long. V lost 6 bases, J lost 7 bases, and 8 bases stayed unmatched. Germline CDR1 SNHLY, CDR2 FYNNEI. DNA of the CDR3: TGTGCCAGCAGAGGGACTAGTGGGGAGAATGAGCAGTTCTTC. Its protein product is CASRGTSGENEQFF.

J is TRBJ2-3 and V is TRBV27, with D unclear. The CDR3 is 11 residues long. The V end was cut by 7 bases, the J end by 4 bases, with 6 bases between. Germline values: CDR1 MNHEY, CDR2 SMNVEV (reference sequence). CDR3 sequence (DNA): TGTGCCAGCACTTCTGCAGATACGCAGTATTTT. This codes for CASTSADTQYF.

The J gene is TRBJ2-5, the V gene TRBV28; 9 bases map to TRBD2. This CDR3 region has 15 residues. V dropped 8 bases and J dropped 5; count of bases not matched to a gene: 12. Germline V CDR1 and CDR2: MDHEN, SYDVKM. The CDR3 here is CASGVLAGVSETQYF. The CDR3 DNA is TGTGCCAGCGGAGTATTAGCGGGAGTGAGCGAGACCCAGTACTTC.

The rearrangement uses TRBV29-1 and TRBJ1-1, with D perhaps TRBD1 (6 bases). V was trimmed by 4 bases and J by 1 base, leaving 13 bases between them. Germline V gives CDR1 SQVTM, CDR2 ANQGSEA. The CDR3 has 14 amino acids. CDR3 in amino acids: CSVASGGANTEAFF. The CDR3 coding sequence is TGCAGCGTTGCCTCGGGGGGGGCGAACACTGAAGCTTTCTTT.

The rearrangement uses TRBV30 and TRBJ1-1, with D tentatively TRBD1 (5 bases). The CDR3 runs 14 residues. V gave up 3 bases and J gave up 1 base, with 12 bases separating them. CDR1 GTSNPN and CDR2 SVGIG come from the germline V gene (reference sequence). The CDR3 loop reads CAWSLDTGNTEAFF. The DNA of the CDR3 is TGTGCCTGGAGCCTCGACACAGGGAACACTGAAGCTTTCTTT. Full variable domain (missing parts from reference TRBV30 and TRBJ1-1): SQTIHQWPATLVQPVGSPLSLECTVEGTSNPNLYWYRQAAGRGLQLLFYSVGIGQISSEVPQNLSASRPQDRQFILSSKKLLLSDSGFYLCAWSLDTGNTEAFFGQGTRLTVV.

In DNA form, the CDR3 reads TGTGCCAGCAGTCGACAGGAGGAATCCTACGAGCAGTACTTC. Its protein is CASSRQEESYEQYF. The V gene is TRBV6-1, the J gene TRBJ2-7; a weak D match, TRBD1 (6 bases). Germline-derived CDR1 and CDR2 are MNHNS and SASEGT. The CDR3 runs to 14 residues. V lost 5 bases to trimming and J lost 1 base, with 12 bases between them.

V gene TRBV5-1 combines with J gene TRBJ2-7; TRBD2 aligns across 9 bases. This CDR3 is 16 amino acids long. CDR1 SGHRS and CDR2 YFSETQ come from the germline V gene. After removal of 0 bases from V and 7 bases from J, the junction contained 11 bases not matched to a gene. The CDR3 reads CASSLGTGTSRREQYF. CDR3 DNA sequence: TGCGCCAGCAGCTTGGGAACCGGGACTAGCCGTAGGGAGCAGTACTTC.

This clone showed up just once. CDR3: CASSLGLASGRNIQYF. Written as DNA, the CDR3 is TGTGCCAGCAGCTTAGGACTCGCTAGCGGGAGGAACATTCAGTACTTC. The V and J genes are TRBV7-2 and TRBJ2-4, with TRBD2 matching over 11 bases. Trimming cost V 1 base and J 7 bases; bases outside gene matches: 6. The length of the CDR3 is 16 residues. Germline loops: CDR1 SGHTA, CDR2 FQGNSA.

The V and J genes are TRBV19 and TRBJ1-3, with D possibly being TRBD1 (6 bases). CDR3 size: 15 residues. CDR1 LNHDA and CDR2 SQIVND come from the germline V gene (reference sequence). The germline V and J ends were trimmed by 4 bases and 0 bases, with 10 bases remaining between them. CDR3 in amino acids: CASSKTGVSGNTIYF. CDR3 sequence (DNA): TGTGCCAGTAGTAAGACAGGAGTCTCTGGAAACACCATATATTTT.

This clone was recorded once. This rearrangement joins TRBV28 to TRBJ2-3; the match to TRBD2 covers 10 bases. Trimming took 10 bases from V and 3 from J; bases not matched to a gene: 7. The CDR3 loop spans 14 amino acids. Germline V gene data show CDR1 as MDHEN and CDR2 as SYDVKM. The CDR3 loop is CAIQRTSGTDTQYF. CDR3 bases: TGTGCCATTCAAAGGACTAGCGGAACAGATACGCAGTATTTT.

The chain is built from TRBV5-4 and TRBJ2-3; a possible D gene is TRBD2 (5 bases). The CDR3 sequence is 15 residues long. Trimming took 5 bases from V and 0 from J, leaving 13 bases between them. The V gene's germline CDR1 is SGHNT and CDR2 YYREEE (reference sequence). The CDR3 sequence: CASSPGLSSTDTQYF. CDR3 coding DNA: TGTGCCAGCAGTCCTGGACTGTCTAGCACAGATACGCAGTATTTT.

The CDR3 nucleotides are TGCAGCGCCGAAAGGGGTACTGAAGCTTTCTTT. Translated: CSAERGTEAFF. This rearrangement joins TRBV29-1 to TRBJ1-1; tentative D call: TRBD1 (5 bases). The V and J ends lost 7 bases and 5 bases respectively, with 11 bases between them. This CDR3 region has 11 residues. CDR1 is SQVTM and CDR2 is ANQGSEA in the germline V gene.

V usage is TRBV2 and J usage is TRBJ2-7, with 9 bases fitting TRBD1. This CDR3 has 14 amino acids. V was clipped by 7 bases and J by 4 bases; unmatched bases: 8. Germline V gene data show CDR1 as SNHLY and CDR2 as FYNNEI. CDR3 sequence (DNA): TGTGCCAGCACCTCAAGGACAGGGGAGTACGAGCAGTACTTC. Encoded protein: CASTSRTGEYEQYF.

The J gene is TRBJ1-6, the V gene TRBV5-4; 7 nucleotides match TRBD1. Looked up from germline, CDR1 is SGHNT and CDR2 is YYREEE (reference sequence). V was clipped by 4 bases and J by 6 bases; unmatched bases: 10. The CDR3 has 16 residues. CDR3 amino acids: CASSPWGTVRNSPLHF. CDR3 in DNA: TGTGCCAGCAGCCCTTGGGGGACAGTGCGTAATTCACCCCTCCACTTT.